A selection of T cell receptor beta chains follows, all from one sample in a study of Graves' ophthalmopathy and Graves' hyperthyroidism. TCRdb analysed the multiplex PCR reads with MiXCR anew, one entry per CDR3 protein. The sample has about 400,000 distinct CDR3 sequences, about 17% seen once. The sequencing input was peripheral blood. The receptors stem from a woman in her late teens or twenties with Graves' ophthalmopathy. The CDR3 runs from the conserved cysteine through the conserved F or W. A D gene is named only where the DNA matches it firmly. Size is omitted from some rows. Given values are once, few, many or a class for expanded clones.

clone_size j_call d_call v_call cdr3_nt cdr3_aa
- TRBJ1-1 - TRBV11-1 TGTGCCAGCAGATCCCCCAAGGGTGAAGCTTTCTTT CASRSPKGEAFF
once TRBJ1-1 TRBD1 TRBV28 TGTGCCAGCATGAACAGGGGAGGTGGAACTGAAGCTTTCTTT CASMNRGGGTEAFF
many TRBJ2-1 - TRBV2 TGTGCCAGCAGTGTCCATGAGCAGTTCTTC CASSVHEQFF
- TRBJ2-5 - TRBV29-1 TGCAGCGTTGATGGCGGGGAGCAGACCCAGTACTTC CSVDGGEQTQYF
many TRBJ1-1 - TRBV11-1 TGTGCCAGCAGCCCCGCGAACCTCTGGGGGGACACTGAAGCTTTCTTT CASSPANLWGDTEAFF
many TRBJ1-1 - TRBV10-3 TGTGCCATCAGTGGGGGGGTGAACACTGAAGCTTTCTTT CAISGGVNTEAFF
- TRBJ2-2 - TRBV6-1 TGTGCCAGCGCAAAGGGGGGGGCCGGGGAGCTGTTTTTT CASAKGGAGELFF
many TRBJ2-5 TRBD2 TRBV5-1 TGCGCCAGCACCCTAAAAAGCTCCGGGACTAGCGGGAGAGCCCGGGAGACCCAGTACTTC CASTLKSSGTSGRARETQYF
many TRBJ2-2 TRBD2 TRBV7-3 TGTGCCAGCAGCGTAACCTCTCTAGCGGGCACCGGGGAGCTGTTTTTT CASSVTSLAGTGELFF
many TRBJ2-4 - TRBV28 TGTGCCAGCAGTAGTATGGCGGAGGGGAGCATTCAGTACTTC CASSSMAEGSIQYF
- TRBJ1-5 TRBD1 TRBV20-1 TGCAGTGCACGGGACAGGACCAATCAGCCCCAGCATTTT CSARDRTNQPQHF
many TRBJ2-7 TRBD2 TRBV9 TGTGCCAGCAGCGTAGGAGGTCGGGCTAGCGGAACCTACGAGCAGTACTTC CASSVGGRASGTYEQYF
many TRBJ2-7 - TRBV20-1 TGCAGTGCTACCCCACGAAGTCGGGGGATCTACGAGCAGTACTTC CSATPRSRGIYEQYF
many TRBJ2-7 - TRBV27 TGTGCCAGCACCTCCGTCTTAAACAACGAGCAGTACTTC CASTSVLNNEQYF
many TRBJ2-5 - TRBV4-2 TGTGCCAGCAGCCGCCAGGGGGGGGGAGAGACCCAGTACTTC CASSRQGGGETQYF
many TRBJ1-6 TRBD1 TRBV11-1 TGTGCCAGCAGCCTCCGGGACAGAGAAAATTCACCCCTCCACTTT CASSLRDRENSPLHF
many TRBJ1-2 - TRBV29-1 TGCAGCGTTGAAGATCTATGGGGTAACTATGGCTACACCTTC CSVEDLWGNYGYTF
- TRBJ2-5 - TRBV11-2 TGTGCCAGCAGGGCCGAGAACAGGAAAGAGACCCAGTACTTC CASRAENRKETQYF
- TRBJ1-2 TRBD1 TRBV20-1 TGCAGTGCTAGACATTTGACAGGGGTACGTGACGGCTACACCTTC CSARHLTGVRDGYTF
many TRBJ2-2 - TRBV2 TGTGCCAGCAAATTTGAGGACGGGGAGCTGTTTTTT CASKFEDGELFF
once TRBJ2-2 - TRBV18 TGTGCCAGCTCACCAGGGCCTCACACCGGGGAGCTGTTTTTT CASSPGPHTGELFF
many TRBJ2-7 - TRBV5-1 TGCGCCAGCAGCTTGGATGGACAGCTAGTATACGAGCAGTACTTC CASSLDGQLVYEQYF
- TRBJ2-3 - TRBV30 TGTGCCTGCCGACCGACAGATACGCAGTATTTT CACRPTDTQYF
many TRBJ2-5 TRBD1 TRBV20-1 TGCAGTGCTAGCGCTGAGACAGGGGGGGCGGAGACCCAGTACTTC CSASAETGGAETQYF
many TRBJ1-2 TRBD1 TRBV12-3/TRBV12-4 TGTGCCAGCTGCATGGGACAGGGTTATTATGGCTACACCTTC CASCMGQGYYGYTF
many TRBJ2-2 - TRBV12-3/TRBV12-4 TGTGCCAGCAGTTCCACTACAGGGGAGCTGTTTTTT CASSSTTGELFF
many TRBJ1-1 TRBD1 TRBV12-3/TRBV12-4 TGTGCCACTACGGACAGGGTCACTGAAGCTTTCTTT CATTDRVTEAFF
many TRBJ2-5 - TRBV6-5 TGTGCCAGCAGTTACCGGGGACCGTACCAAGAGACCCAGTACTTC CASSYRGPYQETQYF
many TRBJ1-1 TRBD1 TRBV11-2 TGTGCCAGCAGCTTAAAGAGGACAGGTTGGGGATACACTGAAGCTTTCTTT CASSLKRTGWGYTEAFF
- TRBJ2-5 - TRBV24-1 TGTGCCACCAGTGATTTCAGCGGGTCGGGGGAAGAGACCCAGTACTTC CATSDFSGSGEETQYF
many TRBJ1-3 - TRBV15 TGTGCCACCAGCAGACAACCTCCCTTCGGGTCCAGAAACACCATATATTTT CATSRQPPFGSRNTIYF
many TRBJ1-6 - TRBV29-1 TGCAGCATCCGGGACGGCAATTCACCCCTCCACTTT CSIRDGNSPLHF
- TRBJ2-7 - TRBV12-3/TRBV12-4 TGTGCCAGCATCGGGGTGGAGACTCACCCGGTCGAGCAGTACTTC CASIGVETHPVEQYF
many TRBJ2-5 TRBD2 TRBV28 TGTGCCAGCAGTTTAGTCTCGGCGGGGGGGCTGGAGACCCAGTACTTC CASSLVSAGGLETQYF
few TRBJ2-2 - TRBV5-6 TGTGCCAGCAGCTTGGCGCCGGTGGGCACCGGGGAGCTGTTTTTT CASSLAPVGTGELFF
many TRBJ1-1 TRBD1 TRBV6-1 TGTGCCAGCAGTGCCCGACAGGGATCTACTGAAGCTTTCTTT CASSARQGSTEAFF
many TRBJ1-5 - TRBV24-1 TGTGCCACCAGAACCCCCGTGTTCCCCGCAGGCCCCCAGCATTTT CATRTPVFPAGPQHF
many TRBJ1-1 - TRBV28 TGTGCCAGCAGTTTATCGACAGTAGAGTACTCGAACACTGAAGCTTTCTTT CASSLSTVEYSNTEAFF
many TRBJ2-7 - TRBV30 TGTGCCTGCACTACCTCTCGGACAGAGAGTTACGAGCAGTACTTC CACTTSRTESYEQYF
many TRBJ1-2 - TRBV9 TGTGCCAGCAGCCCAGGTGGGGGGCCGGGGGGCTACACCTTC CASSPGGGPGGYTF
many TRBJ1-5 - TRBV19 TGTGCCAGTAGTATAAGGAGCGAGAGGAATCAGCCCCAGCATTTT CASSIRSERNQPQHF